What follows are 23 T cell receptor beta chains derived from one specimen sequenced in a study of T cells in Graves' hyperthyroidism and ophthalmopathy. Amplification yielded TCR beta CDR3 regions, with RNA transcripts as the source. HTBI primers were the set used in a first-round RT-PCR of the TCR CDR3. TCRdb re-derived calls from the multiplex PCR reads in MiXCR, one entry per CDR3 protein. Of 37,000 or so distinct CDR3 sequences listed, 52% are singletons. The specimen sequenced was blood. The receptors originated from a man between 40 and 49 years old with Graves' ophthalmopathy.

By sample fraction, this clonotype is medium-sized. J is TRBJ1-2 and V is TRBV10-3; D gene ambiguous. Germline V lookup: CDR1 ENHRY, CDR2 SYGVKD. The CDR3 has 12 residues. The V end lost 7 bases, the J end lost 5 bases, and 11 bases lay between the germline ends. The CDR3 bases are TGTGCCATCAAAGGTTTTGGGTATGGCTACACCTTC. It codes for CAIKGFGYGYTF.

J is TRBJ2-2 and V is TRBV20-1; D could derive from TRBD1 or TRBD2 (5 bases each). From germline, CDR1 is DFQATT and CDR2 SNEGSKA (reference sequence). V was clipped by 4 bases and J by 8 bases, with 14 bases between them. CDR3 length equals 13 residues. The CDR3 region is CSAISRRTGELFF. The CDR3 coding sequence is TGCAGTGCTATATCTCGGAGGACAGGGGAGCTGTTTTTT.

The rearrangement uses TRBV7-6 and TRBJ2-1; D unclear. This CDR3 contains 14 residues. The V and J ends lost 2 bases and 5 bases respectively, with 10 bases between them. CDR1 SGHVS and CDR2 FNYEAQ come from the germline V gene. The CDR3 loop is CASSLLGQNNEQFF. The CDR3 DNA is TGTGCCAGCAGCTTACTAGGGCAGAACAATGAGCAGTTCTTC.

V is TRBV20-1 and J is TRBJ1-2; D gene uncertain. With 3 bases removed from V and 7 bases from J, the gap between germline ends came to 3 bases. CDR3 length equals 9 residues. Germline CDR1 is DFQATT and CDR2 is SNEGSKA (reference sequence). The CDR3 DNA sequence: TGCAGTGCTAGTGTTGGCTACACCTTC. The encoded protein is CSASVGYTF.

This clonotype was recorded many times. The chain carries TRBV9 and TRBJ1-3; D call uncertain. The V end was cut by 0 bases, the J end by 0 bases, with 7 bases between. This CDR3 is built from 15 residues. The germline V gene has CDR1 SGDLS and CDR2 YYNGEE. In DNA, the CDR3 is TGTGCCAGCAGCGTAGCGCCCCTCTCTGGAAACACCATATATTTT. Its protein product is CASSVAPLSGNTIYF.

In the case of this clonotype: It may be a read error: a sequence one base away is much more abundant. The J gene is TRBJ2-4, the V gene TRBV5-6, with 9 bases lining up with TRBD1. Germline-derived CDR1 and CDR2 are SGHDT and YYEEEE. The CDR3 is 19 amino acids. The CDR3 here is CASSRRDRVEVLAKNIQHF. The CDR3 region has the DNA TGTGCCAGCAGCCGCCGGGACAGGGTGGAGGTCCTAGCCAAAAACATTCAGCACTTC.

Judged by abundance, this clonotype is medium-sized. The rearrangement joins TRBV29-1 to TRBJ2-7; maybe TRBD2 (6 bases). This CDR3 has 12 amino acids. Trimming cost V 3 bases and J 3 bases, with 9 bases left between them. Germline V gene sequence: CDR1 SQVTM, CDR2 ANQGSEA. The CDR3 spells CSVDAGGYEQYF. CDR3 DNA sequence: TGCAGCGTTGACGCCGGGGGCTACGAGCAGTACTTC.

This chain links TRBV12-3 or TRBV12-4 with TRBJ2-1, with 10 nucleotides matching TRBD1. The ends lost 6 bases at V and 7 bases at J; junction bases unmatched: 6. This CDR3 has 14 residues. This CDR3 is CASRRTGGRNEQFF. For the CDR3, the DNA is TGTGCCAGCAGGAGGACAGGGGGTAGGAATGAGCAGTTCTTC.

The chain recombines TRBV10-3 with TRBJ2-7; 7 bases fit TRBD2. With 4 bases clipped from V and 0 bases from J, the junction kept 6 bases outside the gene matches. CDR1 is ENHRY and CDR2 is SYGVKD in the germline V gene. The length of the CDR3 is 15 residues. The CDR3 bases are TGTGCCATCAGTGCGTCTAGCGGCCTCTCCTACGAGCAGTACTTC. This sequence encodes CAISASSGLSYEQYF.

This chain links TRBV24-1 with TRBJ1-2; D call uncertain. The CDR3 length is 21 residues. V lost 5 bases and J 0 bases, leaving 30 bases between the germline ends. Germline assignment: CDR1 KGHDR and CDR2 SFDVKD. The CDR3 is CATSVPFRVAIFLCANYGYTF. The CDR3 DNA reads TGTGCCACCAGTGTCCCTTTTAGAGTGGCTATATTCTTATGTGCTAACTATGGCTACACCTTC.

The chain is built from TRBV11-1 and TRBJ2-7; 12 bases line up with TRBD2. The junction had 7 bases not matched to a gene; V was cut back by 6 bases and J by 4 bases. Germline V gives CDR1 SGHAT, CDR2 FQDESV (reference sequence). This CDR3 has 15 amino acids. The CDR3 reads CASSRLAGDNYEQYF. The CDR3 nucleotides read TGTGCCAGCAGTCGACTAGCGGGAGACAATTACGAGCAGTACTTC.

This clonotype was counted ten times or more. The chain employs TRBV5-8 and TRBJ2-5; 11 bases line up with TRBD2. The CDR3 consists of 16 residues. The J segment lost 1 base and the V segment lost 4 bases, leaving 6 bases of the junction unmatched. Per the germline V gene, CDR1 is SGHTS and CDR2 is YDEGEE. CDR3 in DNA: TGTGCCAGCAGCCCGGGGGGACTAGCGGTCCAAGAGACCCAGTACTTC. Its protein is CASSPGGLAVQETQYF.

The CDR3 DNA sequence: TGTGCCAGCAGCCCCACCGGAGGAGCGGGAGCTTCTGAGCAGTACTTC. It specifies CASSPTGGAGASEQYF. This chain uses TRBV6-4 with TRBJ2-7, with TRBD2 identical over 8 bases. This CDR3 comprises 16 residues. V lost 6 bases to trimming and J lost 7 bases; unmatched junction nucleotides: 17. Germline V gives CDR1 MRHNA, CDR2 SNTAGT.

This clonotype was observed once. This CDR3 reads CATSDLGTSGSTDTQYF. The CDR3 nucleotides read TGTGCCACCAGTGATTTGGGGACTAGCGGGAGCACAGATACGCAGTATTTT. The chain couples TRBV24-1 to TRBJ2-3; TRBD2 matches at 12 bases. The CDR3 is 17 amino acids. J was trimmed by 0 bases and V by 0 bases; bases with no gene match: 0. CDR1 is KGHDR, CDR2 SFDVKD, per germline.

This clonotype appeared many times. The chain recombines TRBV20-1 with TRBJ1-5, with D tentatively TRBD1 (5 bases). The CDR3 is 16 amino acids. Germline-derived CDR1 and CDR2 are DFQATT and SNEGSKA (reference sequence). V dropped 2 bases and J dropped 3 bases, with 17 bases sitting between them. CDR3 amino acids: CSARHGAGRANQPQHF. CDR3 bases: TGCAGTGCTAGACATGGGGCAGGTCGGGCCAATCAGCCCCAGCATTTT.

This clonotype has a count of ten or more. The V and J genes are TRBV5-8 and TRBJ2-2; weak D call: TRBD1 (5 bases). Germline-derived CDR1 and CDR2 are SGHTS and YDEGEE. V dropped 1 base and J dropped 2 bases, with 9 bases sitting between them. The CDR3 is made up of 15 amino acids. CDR3 sequence: CASSLLRENTGELFF. In DNA, the CDR3 is TGTGCCAGCAGCTTGCTCAGGGAAAACACCGGGGAGCTGTTTTTT.

This clonotype was counted ten times or more. The genes are TRBV3-1 and TRBJ1-2; 9 bases agree with TRBD1. Germline CDR1 reads LGHDT; CDR2 reads YNNKEL (reference sequence). J gave up 5 bases and V 0 bases, and 4 bases lay outside the gene matches. The CDR3 extends over 15 amino acids. The CDR3: CASSQDGTGIYGYTF. The CDR3 nucleotides are TGTGCCAGCAGCCAAGATGGGACAGGGATATATGGCTACACCTTC.

The chain carries TRBV6-5 and TRBJ1-1; D not resolved. Germline lookup yields CDR1 MNHEY and CDR2 SVGAGI. The CDR3 totals 12 residues. The ends were cut back, 7 bases at V and 4 bases at J, with 10 bases in the middle. In nucleotides, the CDR3 is TGTGCCAGCAATTCAGCGGGCACTGAAGCTTTCTTT. Translating it yields CASNSAGTEAFF.

This clonotype occurred a few times. This chain uses TRBV2 with TRBJ1-4; D may be TRBD1 (5 bases). This CDR3 region has 16 residues. Trimming left V 4 bases short and J 4 bases short, with 16 bases between. Germline CDR1 is SNHLY and CDR2 is FYNNEI. CDR3 sequence: CASSGNGASVNEKLFF. Written as DNA, the CDR3 is TGTGCCAGCAGTGGTAACGGGGCCTCAGTTAATGAAAAACTGTTTTTT. Filled out from reference TRBV2 and TRBJ1-4, the complete variable domain reads EPEVTQTPSHQVTQMGQEVILRCVPISNHLYFYWYRQILGQKVEFLVSFYNNEISEKSEIFDDQFSVERPDGSNFTLKIRSTKLEDSAMYFCASSGNGASVNEKLFFGSGTQLSVL.

This clonotype was counted ten times or more. This chain uses TRBV5-4 with TRBJ2-7; 10 nucleotides align to TRBD2. CDR3 length: 16 amino acids. With V trimmed by 4 bases and J by 4 bases, 11 bases remained unmatched. Germline CDR1 SGHNT, CDR2 YYREEE (reference sequence). The CDR3 DNA sequence: TGTGCCAGCAGCCCCCCCGGAGATAGCGGGAGGTACGAGCAGTACTTC. This codes for CASSPPGDSGRYEQYF.

This clonotype showed up many times. The chain employs TRBV28 and TRBJ2-7; D possibly uses TRBD1 or TRBD2 (5 bases each). CDR1 MDHEN and CDR2 SYDVKM come from the germline V gene. This CDR3 comprises 14 residues. V gave up 5 bases and J gave up 0 bases, with 11 bases separating them. The CDR3 sequence: CASSISGTSYEQYF. The CDR3 region has the DNA TGTGCCAGCAGTATTTCCGGGACCTCCTACGAGCAGTACTTC.

This CDR3 reads CSAREVRDHSPLHF. The CDR3 bases are TGCAGTGCTAGAGAGGTCCGGGACCATTCACCCCTCCACTTT. The chain carries TRBV20-1 and TRBJ1-6, with D possibly matching TRBD1 (5 bases). CDR1 is DFQATT and CDR2 is SNEGSKA in the germline V gene (reference sequence). Deletions cut 0 bases from V and 8 bases from J, with 11 bases between. This CDR3 is 14 amino acids long.

This CDR3 reads CASSLGLAGTEAFF. The CDR3 bases are TGTGCCAGCAGCTTGGGACTAGCGGGCACTGAAGCTTTCTTT. V and J are TRBV5-4 and TRBJ1-1; no clear D gene. The CDR3 contains 14 residues. Germline CDR1 and CDR2: SGHNT and YYREEE (reference sequence). Trimming stripped 0 bases from V and 4 bases from J, with 10 bases between.